The following is a TCR beta chain sequence with its context. Its antigen is currently unknown. This specimen comes from a study of blood T cells in healthy people across ages. Whole-study findings and limits: Expanded clonotype changes were possibly confounded by unknown donor CMV status. Higher diversity, along with more naive CD4+ cells, distinguished long-lived donors from aged donors.

Using a J-beta primer mix together with a sample-barcoded 5' primer, a second PCR was run for about 6 to 11 cycles. Sequencing of every sample gave 2.5 million or more CDR3-containing paired-end reads. TCRdb called the 5' RACE reads again in MiXCR, with one record for every CDR3 protein. Of almost 1 million distinct CDR3 sequences in the sample, just over 50% are singletons; the top ten hold about 21%. The CDR3 totals 15 residues. Germline lookup yields CDR1 DFQATT and CDR2 SNEGSKA (reference sequence). After removal of 6 bases from V and 8 bases from J, the junction contained 15 bases not matched to a gene.

This chain joins TRBV20-1 and TRBJ2-1, with 8 bases aligning to TRBD2. The sequencing input was blood. This sequence was found in a woman between 55 and 75 years old in good health. DNA of the CDR3: TGCAGTGCGCCCAGAACTAGCGGAATAGGGGATGAGCAGTTCTTC. This gives the protein CSAPRTSGIGDEQFF.